The present TCR beta chain was sequenced within a study of T cells in Graves' hyperthyroidism and ophthalmopathy. The CDR3 has 13 amino acids. Germline CDR1 MRHNA, CDR2 SNTAGT. V shed 5 bases and J shed 9 bases, with 16 bases lying between them. Comments on this clonotype: What it binds is not known. A much larger clone sits a single nucleotide away, making a read error possible.

Study-level findings and limits: Most clonotypes expanded in the thyroid (above 0.001) were also present in blood. Ophthalmopathy, which appeared later, was predicted by the model a median around 6.5 months before onset. Stable hyperthyroidism was told apart from ophthalmopathy by a model built on 13 V-J features.

The study enrolled patients aged 18 to 65 with newly diagnosed hyperthyroidism of under 2 months' duration. Template material for amplifying TCR beta CDR3 regions consisted of RNA transcripts. The HTBI primer set served for first-round RT-PCR of the TCR CDR3. MiXCR, applied by TCRdb to the multiplex PCR reads, yields one record per CDR3 protein. The sample shows some 400,000 distinct CDR3 sequences, approximately 15% of them seen only once. This chain links TRBV6-4 with TRBJ1-2, with D possibly being TRBD1 (6 bases). The origin of this receptor is a man aged 25 to 40 with Graves' hyperthyroidism that later progressed to Graves' ophthalmopathy. Sequencing input: blood. CDR3 nucleotide sequence: TGTGCCAGCAGTACGAACAGGGATAGAAGCTACACCTTC. This translates into CASSTNRDRSYTF.